The source of this T cell receptor (beta chain) is a study of technical replicates of blood from several donors. This clone was recorded a few times. The method was immunoSEQ multiplex PCR; TCRdb's version includes in-frame clones alone and lacks a portion of them. The sample lists 95,000 to 100,000 clones, just over 95% occurring once. The ends were cut back, 6 bases at V and 2 bases at J, with 13 bases in the middle. This CDR3 is 14 amino acids long. The germline V gene encodes CDR1 SNHLY and CDR2 FYNNEI. Source material: T cells isolated from PBMCs. This chain uses TRBV2 with TRBJ1-2; D may be TRBD1 (6 bases). The receptor's source is a human donor in good health. Here the CDR3 reads CASRPAGVNYGYTF. As DNA, the CDR3 is TGTGCCAGCAGGCCGGCAGGGGTGAACTATGGCTACACCTTC.